This T cell receptor beta chain was sequenced during a study of blood T cell repertoires in COVID-19. About the study: COVID-19 samples from acute and convalescent phases originated in the United States, Italy and Spain. PBMCs, B-cell-depleted T cells, or T cells provided the cDNA or gDNA that made up the material.

There are 17 residues in the CDR3. J gave up 0 bases and V 2 bases, and 8 bases lay outside the gene matches. Germline-derived CDR1 and CDR2 are SGHRS and YFSETQ. Participants spanned ages roughly 18 to 95 years and resided in 20 to 30 US areas. In assigning cohorts, the study relied on participant-reported clinical history. Sequencing used immunoSEQ multiplex PCR; TCRdb keeps in-frame clones, though not all of them. Counted here are about 340,000 clones, more than 85% occurring once; the ten biggest clones make up about a fifth. The origin of this receptor is a woman aged 25 to 39 who had recovered from COVID-19. The sequenced sample was PBMCs or T cells enriched from blood (not recorded which). J is TRBJ2-1 and V is TRBV5-1; 7 bases are a match to TRBD2. In DNA form, the CDR3 reads TGCGCCAGCAGCTTTAATGGGCGGGGGAGCTCCTACAATGAGCAGTTCTTC. Amino acids: CASSFNGRGSSYNEQFF.